This T cell receptor (beta chain) was sequenced during a study of cytomegalovirus exposure and HLA in healthy donors. The wider study: Around 190 million T cells yielded some 100 million unique TCR beta sequences, as an earlier analysis found. General observations from the study: Using the classifier, cytomegalovirus status was reportedly diagnosed with high specificity and sensitivity. Using a false discovery rate of 0.05, a later analysis showed that fewer than 20,000 TCR beta sequences were associated with HLA alleles.

Comment on this clone: The antigen is undetermined.

Primers included in the PCR were 60 Vbeta and 13 Jbeta primers. Using immunoSEQ multiplex PCR, the repertoire was profiled, and TCRdb retains in-frame clones only, with some absent. The sample contains more than 85,000 clones, 70% of which appear only once. Donors were ostensibly healthy at sampling, although undocumented immune exposures were probable. CDR3 length: 13 residues. Trimming took 0 bases from V and 4 from J, leaving 6 bases between them. Germline V lookup: CDR1 SGDLS, CDR2 YYNGEE. The chain couples TRBV9 to TRBJ2-3; D is unclear. Sequenced input: PBMCs. The clonotype comes from a woman between 50 and 59 years old in good health and CMV-seropositive. The CDR3 loop reads CASSVGLADTQYF. The DNA for the CDR3 is TGTGCCAGCAGCGTAGGGCTCGCAGATACGCAGTATTTT.